These 7 T cell receptor beta chains were all obtained from the same sample, sequenced in a study of cytomegalovirus exposure and HLA in healthy donors. PCR employed 60 Vbeta and 13 Jbeta primers. The method was immunoSEQ multiplex PCR; TCRdb's version includes in-frame clones alone and lacks a portion of them. Found here are about 94,000 clones, 81% of them singletons; the top ten hold 10%. The specimen was PBMCs. Receptors originate from a human donor in good health.

This clone appeared a single time. V usage is TRBV7-6 and J usage is TRBJ1-1; D ambiguous. V was shortened by 1 base and J by 3 bases, with 12 bases between the two germline ends. Germline CDR1 SGHVS, CDR2 FNYEAQ. The CDR3 is 15 residues long. The CDR3 loop is CASSLGSAEDTEAFF. The CDR3 nucleotides are TGTGCCAGCAGCTTAGGTTCCGCGGAAGACACTGAAGCTTTCTTT. Looking up the rest from reference TRBV7-6 and TRBJ1-1 gives the full variable domain: GAGVSQSPRYKVTKRGQDVALRCDPISGHVSLYWYRQALGQGPEFLTYFNYEAQQDKSGLPNDRFSAERPEGSISTLTIQRTEQRDSAMYRCASSLGSAEDTEAFFGQGTRLTVV.

The chain combines TRBV15 with TRBJ2-3, with TRBD2 as a possible D gene (5 bases). Deletions cut 4 bases from V and 9 bases from J, with 8 bases between. The CDR3 is 11 residues long. Germline CDR1 LNHNV, CDR2 YYDKDF (reference sequence). CDR3 residues: CATSTGITQYF. The CDR3 region has the DNA TGTGCCACCAGCACCGGGATAACGCAGTATTTT.

V gene TRBV25-1 combines with J gene TRBJ2-5; 8 bases fit TRBD1. After removal of 3 bases from V and 1 base from J, the junction contained 4 bases not matched to a gene. The germline gives CDR1 MGHDK, CDR2 SYGVNS. The CDR3 extends over 15 amino acids. CDR3 in amino acids: CASSDRTGPQETQYF. The DNA of the CDR3 is TGTGCCAGCAGTGACCGGACAGGGCCCCAAGAGACCCAGTACTTC.

The chain couples TRBV30 to TRBJ1-2, with 8 nucleotides matching TRBD1. The CDR3 totals 13 residues. Germline CDR1 reads GTSNPN; CDR2 reads SVGIG (reference sequence). V was pared by 3 bases and J by 8 bases, with 8 bases of the junction left unmatched. Here the CDR3 DNA reads TGTGCCTGGAGACGACAGGGGCCAGGAGGCTACACCTTC. This codes for CAWRRQGPGGYTF.

This chain uses TRBV7-2 with TRBJ2-4, with TRBD2 matching over 7 bases. Germline assignment: CDR1 SGHTA and CDR2 FQGNSA. This CDR3 is 17 amino acids long. After removal of 1 base from V and 1 base from J, the junction contained 7 bases not matched to a gene. CDR3 sequence (DNA): TGTGCCAGCAGCTTAGTGGGGAGGGGAGGCGCCAAAAACATTCAGTACTTC. Translated: CASSLVGRGGAKNIQYF.

The table lists this clone with a count of one. CDR3 DNA sequence: TGCGCCAGCAGCTTGGCCGAAGGAGGGAATCCACCCCTCCACTTT. It codes for CASSLAEGGNPPLHF. V gene TRBV5-1 combines with J gene TRBJ1-6; D gene unclear. Looked up from germline, CDR1 is SGHRS and CDR2 is YFSETQ. Trimming removed 0 bases at V and 11 bases at J, with 15 bases between. CDR3 length: 15 amino acids.

The rearrangement uses TRBV27 and TRBJ2-7; TRBD1 aligns across 9 bases. The germline V gene has CDR1 MNHEY and CDR2 SMNVEV (reference sequence). With 5 bases clipped from V and 3 bases from J, the junction kept 5 bases outside the gene matches. There are 14 residues in the CDR3. The CDR3 is CASSPRDRVYEQYF. CDR3 DNA: TGTGCCAGCAGTCCCCGGGACAGGGTCTACGAGCAGTACTTC.